This T cell receptor beta chain comes out of a study of CD8 T cells in Susac syndrome. This clonotype appeared a single time. It was with random hexamers that about 0.45 to 1 ug RNA was reverse transcribed. TCRdb used MiXCR to reprocess the immunoSEQ multiplex PCR reads, holding one entry per CDR3 protein. Of about 180,000 distinct CDR3 sequences in the sample, roughly 94% were seen once. The CDR3 length is 14 residues. V lost 3 bases, J lost 5 bases, and 14 bases lay in between. CDR1 is GTSNPN, CDR2 SVGIG, per germline (reference sequence). The sequence derives from a human donor with Susac syndrome. The sequencing input was CD4+ T cells from PBMCs. The V and J genes are TRBV30 and TRBJ2-1; no clear D. For the CDR3, the DNA is TGTGCCTGGAGCCTCCTCCGGTCCGACAATGAGCAGTTCTTC. Translating it yields CAWSLLRSDNEQFF.